A single sample gave rise to the 26 T cell receptor beta chains below, sequenced in a study of Ad26.COV2.S vaccination and SARS-CoV-2 variants. Sequencing used immunoSEQ multiplex PCR; TCRdb keeps in-frame clones, though not all of them. The sample records some 420,000 clones, roughly 90% being singletons. Documented treatment: around 19 received Ad26.COV2.S at low or high dose, single or two shots; 5 received placebo; per-sample allocation not given. Specimens were obtained on day 63 following the first vaccine or placebo injection. This material consisted of peripheral blood, taken in a trial of Ad26.COV2.S vaccine versus placebo. These receptors came from a person aged 18-65 years who received the Ad26.COV2.S COVID-19 vaccine or a placebo.

CDR3 residues: CASSFGWGIETQYF. CDR3 DNA: TGTGCCAGCAGCTTCGGGTGGGGGATAGAGACCCAGTACTTC. The V gene is TRBV5-5, the J gene TRBJ2-5, with D tentatively TRBD1 or TRBD2 (5 bases each). Trimming stripped 2 bases from V and 4 bases from J, with 12 bases between. CDR1 is SGHKS and CDR2 is YYEKEE in the germline V gene (reference sequence). The CDR3 runs 14 residues.

V gene TRBV5-5 combines with J gene TRBJ2-3; TRBD1 agrees at 7 bases. Germline V CDR1 and CDR2: SGHKS, YYEKEE (reference sequence). This CDR3 is built from 16 residues. V dropped 4 bases and J dropped 2; count of bases not matched to a gene: 10. CDR3 nucleotide sequence: TGTGCCAGCAGCCCGACAGGGACATCCCTCACAGATACGCAGTATTTT. Amino acid sequence: CASSPTGTSLTDTQYF.

The chain uses TRBV10-2 and TRBJ1-1; 8 positions match TRBD1. The V and J ends lost 3 bases and 0 bases, in that order; junction bases with no gene match: 9. The CDR3 spans 17 residues. Germline CDR1 WSHSY, CDR2 SAAADI. The CDR3, as DNA: TGCGCCAGCAGTGATTCCCGCCGACAGGGGTTGAACACTGAAGCTTTCTTT. This translates into CASSDSRRQGLNTEAFF.

CDR3: CASSLDRLRGQFF. The CDR3 nucleotides read TGTGCCAGCAGCTTAGATCGCCTGAGGGGGCAGTTCTTC. The V call is TRBV11-2, the J call TRBJ2-1; D is perhaps TRBD1 or TRBD2 (5 bases each). With 0 bases removed from V and 12 bases from J, the gap between germline ends came to 12 bases. The germline CDR1 and CDR2 sequences are SGHAT and FQNNGV. CDR3 length: 13 residues. Based on the CDR3 plus reference TRBV11-2 and TRBJ2-1, the full variable domain is EAGVAQSPRYKIIEKRQSVAFWCNPISGHATLYWYQQILGQGPKLLIQFQNNGVVDDSQLPKDRFSAERLKGVDSTLKIQPAKLEDSAVYLCASSLDRLRGQFFGPGTRLTVL.

This chain uses TRBV19 with TRBJ1-1, with TRBD1 as a possible D gene (5 bases). Germline CDR1 and CDR2: LNHDA and SQIVND (reference sequence). Trimming shortened V by 3 bases and J by 2 bases, and 10 bases separated the two germline ends. This CDR3 comprises 14 residues. The CDR3 DNA reads TGTGCCAGTAGTATTAGGGGCCGAAACACTGAAGCTTTCTTT. Translation gives CASSIRGRNTEAFF.

The chain is built from TRBV7-2 and TRBJ2-1, with TRBD2 matching over 12 bases. This CDR3 spans 17 amino acids. The junction had 5 bases not matched to a gene; V was cut back by 1 base and J by 4 bases. CDR1 SGHTA and CDR2 FQGNSA come from the germline V gene. The CDR3 region has the DNA TGTGCCAGCAGCTTAGGACCACTAGCGGGGGGTTACAATGAGCAGTTCTTC. Translated: CASSLGPLAGGYNEQFF.

V usage is TRBV19 and J usage is TRBJ2-2; tentatively, D is TRBD1 (7 bases). This CDR3 comprises 16 residues. Per germline, CDR1 LNHDA and CDR2 SQIVND (reference sequence). V was cut by 2 bases and J by 4 bases, with 14 bases left in between. DNA of the CDR3: TGTGCCAGTAGTATAAGGGGGCAGGGGGGCACCGGGGAGCTGTTTTTT. Its protein is CASSIRGQGGTGELFF. Full variable domain (remainder filled in from reference TRBV19 and TRBJ2-2): DGGITQSPKYLFRKEGQNVTLSCEQNLNHDAMYWYRQDPGQGLRLIYYSQIVNDFQKGDIAEGYSVSREKKESFPLTVTSAQKNPTAFYLCASSIRGQGGTGELFFGEGSRLTVL.

The rearrangement links TRBV5-4 to TRBJ1-1; the D gene is possibly TRBD1 (5 bases). Trimming stripped 0 bases from V and 0 bases from J, with 9 bases between. The CDR3 contains 15 residues. The germline V gene encodes CDR1 SGHNT and CDR2 YYREEE (reference sequence). The CDR3 here is CASSLGRQMNTEAFF. The CDR3, as DNA: TGTGCCAGCAGCTTGGGCCGACAGATGAACACTGAAGCTTTCTTT.

On this clone itself: Different DNA sequences within this sample yield the same CDR3. The CDR3 region has the DNA TGTGCCAGCAGTTTAGAAGGATACGAGCAGTACTTC. It is translated as CASSLEGYEQYF. This chain joins TRBV12-3 or TRBV12-4 and TRBJ2-7, with D unclear. There are 12 residues in the CDR3. Trimming shortened V by 1 base and J by 4 bases, and 5 bases separated the two germline ends.

The V call is TRBV5-5, the J call TRBJ2-2; 7 bases are a match to TRBD1. From germline, CDR1 is SGHKS and CDR2 YYEKEE (reference sequence). There are 18 residues in the CDR3. The V gene end was trimmed by 0 bases and the J gene end by 5 bases; junction bases not matched to a gene: 13. The CDR3 DNA follows: TGTGCCAGCAGCTTGGCCGAGTGGGGGCCCAGGGGGACCGGGGAGCTGTTTTTT. Its translation: CASSLAEWGPRGTGELFF. The entire variable domain, with the rest obtained from reference TRBV5-5 and TRBJ2-2, is as follows: DAGVTQSPTHLIKTRGQQVTLRCSPISGHKSVSWYQQVLGQGPQFIFQYYEKEERGRGNFPDRFSARQFPNYSSELNVNALLLGDSALYLCASSLAEWGPRGTGELFFGEGSRLTVL.

The chain carries TRBV11-3 and TRBJ2-2, with 7 bases lining up with TRBD2. Germline V CDR1 and CDR2: SGHNT, YENEEA. CDR3 length: 15 amino acids. V shed 1 base and J 4 bases; nucleotides not matched to a gene: 3. The DNA for the CDR3 is TGTGCCAGCAGCTTAGCTAGCGGTGGCACCGGGGAGCTGTTTTTT. As protein: CASSLASGGTGELFF.

This sequence joins TRBV15 and TRBJ2-7; 12 bases map to TRBD2. The CDR3 has 14 amino acids. The germline V gene has CDR1 LNHNV and CDR2 YYDKDF (reference sequence). V trimming: 4 bases; J trimming: 9 bases; junction bases outside the gene matches: 7. Here the CDR3 DNA reads TGTGCCACCAGCACGACTAGCGGGGGCAACGGGCAGTACTTC. It specifies CATSTTSGGNGQYF.

This chain uses TRBV5-1 with TRBJ2-2; 8 positions agree with TRBD1. The V and J ends lost 4 bases and 5 bases, in that order; junction bases with no gene match: 10. This CDR3 spans 16 amino acids. Germline V gene sequence: CDR1 SGHRS, CDR2 YFSETQ. The CDR3 protein is CASSRRRTGMTGELFF. The CDR3 nucleotides are TGCGCCAGCAGCCGACGCCGGACAGGGATGACCGGGGAGCTGTTTTTT.

The chain is built from TRBV4-1 and TRBJ2-1; TRBD1 might be the D (5 bases). The CDR3 loop spans 15 amino acids. V lost 1 base and J 4 bases, leaving 11 bases between the germline ends. Germline V CDR1 and CDR2: MGHRA, YSYEKL. CDR3 in DNA: TGCGCCAGCAGCCAAGGAATGGGGCGGTACAATGAGCAGTTCTTC. It is translated as CASSQGMGRYNEQFF.

The V gene is TRBV7-2, the J gene TRBJ1-3; 9 nucleotides match TRBD1. This CDR3 contains 19 residues. Germline CDR1 SGHTA, CDR2 FQGNSA. V dropped 5 bases and J dropped 0; count of bases not matched to a gene: 14. CDR3 in DNA: TGTGCCAGCAGCCTATCCTTGGACAGGGGACCATACTCTGGAAACACCATATATTTT. Translated, it gives CASSLSLDRGPYSGNTIYF.

This chain uses TRBV5-1 with TRBJ2-7; D is perhaps TRBD1 or TRBD2 (5 bases each). CDR1 and CDR2 from the germline V gene are SGHRS and YFSETQ. The germline V and J ends were trimmed by 3 bases and 2 bases, with 12 bases remaining between them. The CDR3 consists of 14 residues. The CDR3 DNA reads TGCGCCAGCAGCTACCGGGACGGTCCCTACGAGCAGTACTTC. This gives the protein CASSYRDGPYEQYF.

This clone was recorded a few times. The chain links TRBV7-2 to TRBJ1-4, with 10 bases identical to TRBD1. V gave up 4 bases and J gave up 8 bases; unmatched junction bases: 4. Germline V gene lookup returns CDR1 SGHTA and CDR2 FQGNSA. The CDR3 has 14 amino acids. Here the CDR3 reads CASSSGTGVEKLFF. The CDR3 coding sequence is TGTGCCAGCAGCTCTGGGACAGGGGTCGAAAAACTGTTTTTT.

This clone has just a few counts. V gene TRBV3-1 (or the pseudogene TRBV3-2) combines with J gene TRBJ1-5; TRBD1 matches 9 bases. The CDR3 loop spans 13 amino acids. Germline V CDR1 and CDR2: LGHDT, YNNKEL (reference sequence). The V gene end was trimmed by 10 bases and the J gene end by 4 bases; junction bases not matched to a gene: 5. As DNA, the CDR3 is TGTGCCACCCGGACAGGGGCGAATCAGCCCCAGCATTTT. It encodes CATRTGANQPQHF.

V is TRBV11-3 and J is TRBJ2-1; TRBD1 matches 9 bases. Germline CDR1 and CDR2: SGHNT and YENEEA. This CDR3 is built from 16 residues. After removal of 5 bases from V and 7 bases from J, the junction contained 12 bases not matched to a gene. The CDR3 DNA follows: TGTGCCAGCAGCCTTTACTCGGGACAGGGCGTGAATGAGCAGTTCTTC. Protein sequence: CASSLYSGQGVNEQFF.

The genes are TRBV6-2 or TRBV6-3 and TRBJ2-1; D assignment may be TRBD1 or TRBD2 (6 bases each). V was pared by 5 bases and J by 7 bases, with 18 bases between. The CDR3 is 15 residues long. Looked up from germline, CDR1 is MNHEY and CDR2 is SVGEGT. In nucleotides, the CDR3 is TGTGCCAGCAGTCACACCCGGGGGCCGGGGAATGAGCAGTTCTTC. Translating it yields CASSHTRGPGNEQFF.

The chain couples TRBV19 to TRBJ2-3, with D perhaps matching TRBD1 or TRBD2 (7 bases each). There are 18 residues in the CDR3. Germline CDR1 LNHDA, CDR2 SQIVND (reference sequence). Trimming removed 6 bases at V and 0 bases at J, with 22 bases between. CDR3 DNA sequence: TGTGCCAGTAGAAAGGGTTGGGAGGGGGCACAAAGCACAGATACGCAGTATTTT. This encodes CASRKGWEGAQSTDTQYF.

With respect to this clone: Other DNA sequences in the sample encode the same CDR3. The V call is TRBV18, the J call TRBJ2-5; D gene unclear. The CDR3 covers 13 residues. V lost 3 bases to trimming and J lost 2 bases, with 7 bases between them. The germline CDR1 and CDR2 sequences are KGHSH and LQKENI. CDR3 sequence reads: CASSPGGQETQYF. The CDR3 nucleotides are TGTGCCAGCTCACCGGGCGGACAAGAGACCCAGTACTTC.

The chain joins TRBV27 to TRBJ2-7, with D possibly matching TRBD1 (5 bases). Germline V gene sequence: CDR1 MNHEY, CDR2 SMNVEV (reference sequence). The CDR3 totals 15 residues. Trimming cost V 4 bases and J 0 bases, with 13 bases left between them. The CDR3 loop is CASSSVDSFSYEQYF. CDR3 DNA: TGTGCCAGCAGTTCAGTAGACAGTTTCTCCTACGAGCAGTACTTC.

The chain combines TRBV7-3 with TRBJ2-7; D remains ambiguous. V lost 2 bases to trimming and J lost 6 bases, with 2 bases between them. In germline, CDR1 is SGHTA, CDR2 FQGTGA. CDR3 length equals 10 residues. The CDR3 is CASSLPEQYF. CDR3 DNA: TGTGCCAGCAGCTTACCCGAGCAGTACTTC.

The chain joins TRBV7-8 to TRBJ2-3, with D possibly being TRBD2 (6 bases). V was pared by 3 bases and J by 4 bases, with 14 bases between. The germline gives CDR1 SGHVS, CDR2 FQNEAQ. The CDR3 runs to 15 residues. The CDR3 coding sequence is TGTGCCAGCAGCTTCGTGGGCGGGGCAGCAGATACGCAGTATTTT. Amino acids: CASSFVGGAADTQYF.

The gene calls are TRBV27 and TRBJ1-1, with 9 nucleotides matching TRBD1. This CDR3 region has 16 residues. V lost 5 bases, J lost 4 bases, and 11 bases stayed unmatched. Germline V gene lookup returns CDR1 MNHEY and CDR2 SMNVEV (reference sequence). CDR3 coding DNA: TGTGCCAGCAGTGCCTTACAGGGGGCTCGGGGCACTGAAGCTTTCTTT. This sequence encodes CASSALQGARGTEAFF.